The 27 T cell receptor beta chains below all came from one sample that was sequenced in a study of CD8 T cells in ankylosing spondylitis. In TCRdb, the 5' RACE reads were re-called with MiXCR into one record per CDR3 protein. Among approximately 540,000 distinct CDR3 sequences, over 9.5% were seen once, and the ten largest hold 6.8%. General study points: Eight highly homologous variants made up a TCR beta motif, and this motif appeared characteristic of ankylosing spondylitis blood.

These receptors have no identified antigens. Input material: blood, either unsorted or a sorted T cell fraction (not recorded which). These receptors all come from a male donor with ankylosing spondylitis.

CDR3 nucleotide sequence: TGTGCCAGCAGCTTGGGGCCCCAGCGAAACTACGAGCAGTACGTC. Residues: CASSLGPQRNYEQYV. V is TRBV5-4 and J is TRBJ2-7, with no clear D. The germline V gene encodes CDR1 SGHNT and CDR2 YYREEE (reference sequence). The CDR3 contains 15 residues. The ends were cut back, 0 bases at V and 3 bases at J, with 13 bases in the middle.

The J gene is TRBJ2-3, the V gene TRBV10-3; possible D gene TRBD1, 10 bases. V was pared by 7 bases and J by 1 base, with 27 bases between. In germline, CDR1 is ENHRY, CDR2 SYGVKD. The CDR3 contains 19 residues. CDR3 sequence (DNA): TGTGCCATCATGGGGACAGGGGCCCCTAGCGGGGTAGGCACAGATACGCAGTATTTT. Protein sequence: CAIMGTGAPSGVGTDTQYF.

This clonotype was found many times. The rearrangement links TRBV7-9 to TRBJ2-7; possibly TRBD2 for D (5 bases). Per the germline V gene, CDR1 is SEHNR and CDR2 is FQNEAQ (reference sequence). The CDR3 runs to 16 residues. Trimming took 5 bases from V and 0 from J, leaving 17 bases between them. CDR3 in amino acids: CASSPPRAGLSYEQYF. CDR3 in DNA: TGTGCCAGCAGCCCCCCTAGGGCGGGTCTCTCCTACGAGCAGTACTTC.

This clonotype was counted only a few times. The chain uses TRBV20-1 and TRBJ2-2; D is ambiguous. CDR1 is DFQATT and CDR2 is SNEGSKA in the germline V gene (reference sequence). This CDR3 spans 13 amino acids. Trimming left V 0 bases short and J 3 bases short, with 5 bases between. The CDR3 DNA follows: TGCAGTGCTAGAGATTGGGACACCGGGGAGCTGTTTTTT. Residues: CSARDWDTGELFF.

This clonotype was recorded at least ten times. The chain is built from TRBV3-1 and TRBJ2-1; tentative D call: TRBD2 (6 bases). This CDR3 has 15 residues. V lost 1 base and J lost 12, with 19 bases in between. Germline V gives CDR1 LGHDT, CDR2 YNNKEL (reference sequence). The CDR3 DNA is TGTGCCAGCAGCCAAGGGGAGGTAGGGATCGCTCGGCAGTTCTTC. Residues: CASSQGEVGIARQFF.

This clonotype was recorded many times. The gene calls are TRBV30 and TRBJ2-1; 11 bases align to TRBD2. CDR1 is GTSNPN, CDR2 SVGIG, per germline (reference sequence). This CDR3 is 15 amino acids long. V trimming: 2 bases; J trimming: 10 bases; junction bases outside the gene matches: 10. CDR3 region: CAWSSGLAEGGEQFF. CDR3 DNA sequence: TGTGCCTGGAGTTCGGGACTAGCGGAAGGGGGGGAGCAGTTCTTC. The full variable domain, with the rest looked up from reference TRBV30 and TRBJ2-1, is SQTIHQWPATLVQPVGSPLSLECTVEGTSNPNLYWYRQAAGRGLQLLFYSVGIGQISSEVPQNLSASRPQDRQFILSSKKLLLSDSGFYLCAWSSGLAEGGEQFFGPGTRLTVL.

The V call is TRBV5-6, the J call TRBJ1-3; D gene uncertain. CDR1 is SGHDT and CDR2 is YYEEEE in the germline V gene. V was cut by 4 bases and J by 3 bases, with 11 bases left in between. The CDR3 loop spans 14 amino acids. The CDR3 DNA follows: TGTGCCAGCAGCCCCCAGACTGGTGGAAACACCATATATTTT. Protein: CASSPQTGGNTIYF. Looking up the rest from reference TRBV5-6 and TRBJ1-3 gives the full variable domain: DAGVTQSPTHLIKTRGQQVTLRCSPKSGHDTVSWYQQALGQGPQFIFQYYEEEERQRGNFPDRFSGHQFPNYSSELNVNALLLGDSALYLCASSPQTGGNTIYFGEGSWLTVV.

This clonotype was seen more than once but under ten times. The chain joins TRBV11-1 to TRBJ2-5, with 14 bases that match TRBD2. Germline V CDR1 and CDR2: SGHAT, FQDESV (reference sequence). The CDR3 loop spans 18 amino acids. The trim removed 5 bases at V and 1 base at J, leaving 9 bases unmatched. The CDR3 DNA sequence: TGTGCCAGCAGCACGGGACTAGCGGGAGCCCGGGGCCAAGAGACCCAGTACTTC. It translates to CASSTGLAGARGQETQYF.

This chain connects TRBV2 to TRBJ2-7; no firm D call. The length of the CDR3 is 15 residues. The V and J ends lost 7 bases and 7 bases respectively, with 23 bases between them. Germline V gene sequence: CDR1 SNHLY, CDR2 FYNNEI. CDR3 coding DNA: TGTGCCAGCACCCCGAGCTTTAGAAATTCTGAAGAGCAGTACTTC. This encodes CASTPSFRNSEEQYF. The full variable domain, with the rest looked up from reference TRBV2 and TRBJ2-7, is EPEVTQTPSHQVTQMGQEVILRCVPISNHLYFYWYRQILGQKVEFLVSFYNNEISEKSEIFDDQFSVERPDGSNFTLKIRSTKLEDSAMYFCASTPSFRNSEEQYFGPGTRLTVT.

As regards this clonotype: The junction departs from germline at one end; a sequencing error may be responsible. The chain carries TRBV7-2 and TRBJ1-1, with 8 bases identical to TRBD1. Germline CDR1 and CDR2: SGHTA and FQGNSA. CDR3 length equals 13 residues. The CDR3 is CPSSPQGGTEAFF. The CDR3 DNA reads TGTCCCAGCAGCCCACAGGGGGGGACTGAAGCTTTCTTT.

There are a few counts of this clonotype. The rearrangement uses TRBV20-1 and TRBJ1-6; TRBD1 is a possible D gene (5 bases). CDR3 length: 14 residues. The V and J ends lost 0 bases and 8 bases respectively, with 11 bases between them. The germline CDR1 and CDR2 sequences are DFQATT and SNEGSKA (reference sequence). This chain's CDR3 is CSARDQPGHSPLHF. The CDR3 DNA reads TGCAGTGCTAGAGATCAGCCGGGGCATTCACCCCTCCACTTT.

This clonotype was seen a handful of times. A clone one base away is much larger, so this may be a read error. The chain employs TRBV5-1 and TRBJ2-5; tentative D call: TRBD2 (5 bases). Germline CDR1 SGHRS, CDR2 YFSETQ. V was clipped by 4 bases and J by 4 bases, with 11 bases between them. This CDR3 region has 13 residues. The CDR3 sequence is CASSRGIRETQYF. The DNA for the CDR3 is TGCGCCAGCAGCAGAGGGATCCGAGAGACCCAGTACTTC. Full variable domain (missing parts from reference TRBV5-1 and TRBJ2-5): KAGVTQTPRYLIKTRGQQVTLSCSPISGHRSVSWYQQTPGQGLQFLFEYFSETQRNKGNFPGRFSGRQFSNSRSEMNVSTLELGDSALYLCASSRGIRETQYFGPGTRLLVL.

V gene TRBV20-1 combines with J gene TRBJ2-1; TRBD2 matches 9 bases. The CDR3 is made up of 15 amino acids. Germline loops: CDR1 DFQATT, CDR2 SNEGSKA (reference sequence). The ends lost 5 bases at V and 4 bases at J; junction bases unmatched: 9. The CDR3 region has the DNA TGCAGTGCTCCTGAGGCTAGCGGGGATTACAATGAGCAGTTCTTC. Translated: CSAPEASGDYNEQFF.

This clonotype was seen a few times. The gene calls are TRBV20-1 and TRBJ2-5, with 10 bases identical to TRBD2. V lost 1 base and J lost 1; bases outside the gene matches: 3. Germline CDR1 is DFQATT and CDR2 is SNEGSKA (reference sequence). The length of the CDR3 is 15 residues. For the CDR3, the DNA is TGCAGTGCTAGAGTTAGGACTAGCGGCCAAGAGACCCAGTACTTC. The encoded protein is CSARVRTSGQETQYF.

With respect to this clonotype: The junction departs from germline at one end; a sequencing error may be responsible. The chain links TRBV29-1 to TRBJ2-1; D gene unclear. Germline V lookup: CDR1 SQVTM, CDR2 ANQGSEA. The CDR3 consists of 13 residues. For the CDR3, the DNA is TGCAGCGTGGGCCGGGCTGGATTTGGTGAGCGGTTCTTC. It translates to CSVGRAGFGERFF.

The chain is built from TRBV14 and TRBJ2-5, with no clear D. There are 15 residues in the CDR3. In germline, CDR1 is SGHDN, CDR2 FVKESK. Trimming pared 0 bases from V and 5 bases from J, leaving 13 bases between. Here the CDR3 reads CASSQDLSASETQYF. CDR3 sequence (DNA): TGTGCCAGCAGCCAAGACCTGTCGGCCTCCGAGACCCAGTACTTC.

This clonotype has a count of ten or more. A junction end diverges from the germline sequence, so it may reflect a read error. The CDR3 DNA reads as TGTGCCAGCAGCCCAACCACAGATACGCAGTATTTT. As protein: CASSPTTDTQYF. This chain connects TRBV4-1 to TRBJ2-3; no firm D call. The CDR3 covers 12 residues. The V gene's germline CDR1 is MGHRA and CDR2 YSYEKL.

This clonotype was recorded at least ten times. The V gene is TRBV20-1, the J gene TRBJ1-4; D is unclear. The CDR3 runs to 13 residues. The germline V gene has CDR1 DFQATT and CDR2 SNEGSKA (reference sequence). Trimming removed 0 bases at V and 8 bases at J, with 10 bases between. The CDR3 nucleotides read TGCAGTGCTAGAGATGCAGGTGGCGAAAAACTGTTTTTT. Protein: CSARDAGGEKLFF.

DNA of the CDR3: TGCAGTGCTACCCTAGGGCCCCTCCGAGATACGCAGTATTTT. Its protein is CSATLGPLRDTQYF. The genes are TRBV20-1 and TRBJ2-3; D is uncertain. With 4 bases removed from V and 5 bases from J, the gap between germline ends came to 16 bases. Germline lookup yields CDR1 DFQATT and CDR2 SNEGSKA (reference sequence). CDR3 length equals 14 residues.

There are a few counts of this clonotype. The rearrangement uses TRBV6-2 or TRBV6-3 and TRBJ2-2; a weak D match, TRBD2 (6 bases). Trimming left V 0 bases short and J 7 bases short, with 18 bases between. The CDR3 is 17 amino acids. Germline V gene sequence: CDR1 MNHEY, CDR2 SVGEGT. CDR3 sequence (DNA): TGTGCCAGCAGTTACTCGATTGCCGGGAGTAGTGTCGGGGAGCTGTTTTTT. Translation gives CASSYSIAGSSVGELFF.

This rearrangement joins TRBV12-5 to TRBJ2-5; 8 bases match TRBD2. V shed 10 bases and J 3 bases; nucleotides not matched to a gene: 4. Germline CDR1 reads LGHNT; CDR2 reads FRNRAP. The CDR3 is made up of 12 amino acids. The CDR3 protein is CAKAGVKETQYF. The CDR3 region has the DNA TGTGCTAAAGCGGGAGTAAAAGAGACCCAGTACTTC.

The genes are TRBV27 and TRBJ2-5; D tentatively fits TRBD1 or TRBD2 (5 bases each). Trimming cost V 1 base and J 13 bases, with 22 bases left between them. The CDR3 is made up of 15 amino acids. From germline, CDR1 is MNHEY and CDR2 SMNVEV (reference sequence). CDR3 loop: CASSLYGTYNLRRYF. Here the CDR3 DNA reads TGTGCCAGCAGTTTATATGGGACGTACAATTTAAGGCGGTACTTC.

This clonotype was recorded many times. CDR3 nucleotide sequence: TGCAGTGCTAGAGAATGGGCAGGGGCTGTCTACAATGAGCAGTTCTTC. Amino acids: CSAREWAGAVYNEQFF. The chain links TRBV20-1 to TRBJ2-1; D is perhaps TRBD1 (6 bases). Per germline, CDR1 DFQATT and CDR2 SNEGSKA (reference sequence). V lost 0 bases to trimming and J lost 3 bases, with 15 bases between them. The CDR3 runs 16 residues.

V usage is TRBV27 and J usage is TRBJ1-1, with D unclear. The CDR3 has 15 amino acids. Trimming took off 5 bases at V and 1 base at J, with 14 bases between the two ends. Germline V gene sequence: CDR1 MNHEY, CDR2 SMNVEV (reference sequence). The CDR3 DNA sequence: TGTGCCAGCAGTCCCCGGGCACATGAGAACACTGAAGCTTTCTTT. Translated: CASSPRAHENTEAFF.

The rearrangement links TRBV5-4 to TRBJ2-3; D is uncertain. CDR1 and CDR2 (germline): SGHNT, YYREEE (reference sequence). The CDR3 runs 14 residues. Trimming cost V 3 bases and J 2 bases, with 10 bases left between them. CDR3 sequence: CASSSRSYTDTQYF. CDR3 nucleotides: TGTGCCAGCAGCTCGAGGTCATACACAGATACGCAGTATTTT.

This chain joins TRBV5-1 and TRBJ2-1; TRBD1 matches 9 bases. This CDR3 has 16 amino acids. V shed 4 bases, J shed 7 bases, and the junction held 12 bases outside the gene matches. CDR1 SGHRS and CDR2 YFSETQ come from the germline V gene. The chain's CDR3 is CASSQVGTGRRNEQFF. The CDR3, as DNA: TGCGCCAGCAGCCAGGTCGGGACAGGGAGACGGAATGAGCAGTTCTTC.

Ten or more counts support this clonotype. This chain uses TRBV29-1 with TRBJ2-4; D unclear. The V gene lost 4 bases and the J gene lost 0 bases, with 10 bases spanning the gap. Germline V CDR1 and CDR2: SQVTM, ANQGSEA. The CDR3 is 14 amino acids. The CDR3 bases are TGCAGCGTTGTTTGGTCACTAGCCAAAAACATTCAGTACTTC. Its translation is CSVVWSLAKNIQYF.